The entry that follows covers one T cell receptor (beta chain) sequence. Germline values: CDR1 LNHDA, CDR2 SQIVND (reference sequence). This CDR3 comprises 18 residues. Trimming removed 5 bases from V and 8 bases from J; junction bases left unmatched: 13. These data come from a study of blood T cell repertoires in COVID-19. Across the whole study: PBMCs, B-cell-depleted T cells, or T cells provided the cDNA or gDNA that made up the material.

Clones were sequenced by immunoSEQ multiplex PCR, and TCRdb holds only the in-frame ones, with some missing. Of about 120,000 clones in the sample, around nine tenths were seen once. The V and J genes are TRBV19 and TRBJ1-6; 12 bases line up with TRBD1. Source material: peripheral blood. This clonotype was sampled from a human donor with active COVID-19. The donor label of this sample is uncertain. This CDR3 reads CASSSYGGQGAIYSPLHF. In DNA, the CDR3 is TGTGCCAGTAGTTCCTATGGGGGACAGGGGGCAATTTATTCACCCCTCCACTTT.